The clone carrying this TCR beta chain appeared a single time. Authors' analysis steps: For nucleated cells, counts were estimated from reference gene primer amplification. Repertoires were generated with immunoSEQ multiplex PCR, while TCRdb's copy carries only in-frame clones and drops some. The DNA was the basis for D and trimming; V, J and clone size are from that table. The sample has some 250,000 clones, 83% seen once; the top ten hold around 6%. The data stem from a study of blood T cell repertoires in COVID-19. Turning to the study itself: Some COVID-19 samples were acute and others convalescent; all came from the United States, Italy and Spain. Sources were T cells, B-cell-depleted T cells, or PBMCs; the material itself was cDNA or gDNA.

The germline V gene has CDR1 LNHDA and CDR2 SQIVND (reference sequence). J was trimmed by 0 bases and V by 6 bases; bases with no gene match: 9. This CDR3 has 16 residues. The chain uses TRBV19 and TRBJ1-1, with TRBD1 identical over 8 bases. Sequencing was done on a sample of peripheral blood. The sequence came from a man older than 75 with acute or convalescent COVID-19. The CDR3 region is CASRLRGRGVNTEAFF. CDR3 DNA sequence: TGTGCCAGTAGACTCAGGGGGCGCGGGGTGAACACTGAAGCTTTCTTT.